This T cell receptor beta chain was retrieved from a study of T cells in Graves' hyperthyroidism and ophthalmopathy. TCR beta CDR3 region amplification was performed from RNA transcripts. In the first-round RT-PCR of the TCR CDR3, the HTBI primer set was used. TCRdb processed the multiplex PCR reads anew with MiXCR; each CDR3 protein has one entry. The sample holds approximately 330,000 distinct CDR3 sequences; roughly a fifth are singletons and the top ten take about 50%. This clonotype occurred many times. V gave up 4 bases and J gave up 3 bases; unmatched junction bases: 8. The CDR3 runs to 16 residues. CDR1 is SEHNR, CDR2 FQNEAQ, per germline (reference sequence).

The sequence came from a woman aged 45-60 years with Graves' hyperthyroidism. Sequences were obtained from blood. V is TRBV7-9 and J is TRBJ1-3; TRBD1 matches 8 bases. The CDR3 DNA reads TGTGCCAGCAGCTCAGGGGGCAGGGTCTTTGGAAACACCATATATTTT. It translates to CASSSGGRVFGNTIYF.